These T cell receptor beta chains were read from a single sample in a study of graft-versus-host responses after intestinal transplantation. Antigens of these TCRs are unknown. TCRdb's copy holds only in-frame clones and misses some; the assay was immunoSEQ multiplex PCR. The data show some 120,000 clones, about nine tenths seen once. Sequences were derived from unstimulated CD4+ T cells sorted from spleen or lymph node cells, sampled before intestinal transplant. The receptor source for this set is a human donor who received an intestinal transplant. The CDR3 runs from the conserved cysteine through the conserved F or W. The D gene is left open where the match is weak. Some rows mark clone size as missing; the rest say once, few, many or name a class of expanded clone.

v_call,clone_size,d_call,j_call,cdr3_nt,cdr3_aa
TRBV29-1,-,-,TRBJ2-1,TGCAGCGTTGCAGGTGCGATTACCTACAATGAGCAGTTCTTC,CSVAGAITYNEQFF
TRBV27,once,TRBD1,TRBJ1-1,TGTGCCAGCAGTTTATCGATGGGACAGGGTTCGAGTGAAGCTTTCTTT,CASSLSMGQGSSEAFF
TRBV18,-,TRBD1,TRBJ1-1,TGTGCCAGCTCACCCCTAACAGGGGCGAACACTGAAGCTTTCTTT,CASSPLTGANTEAFF
TRBV14,-,TRBD2,TRBJ2-1,TGTGCCAGCAGCCGACCGGGACTAGCGGGAAGTGAGCAGTTCTTC,CASSRPGLAGSEQFF
TRBV5-1,-,-,TRBJ1-4,TGCGCCAGCAGCATCGGGGGTTCTAATGAAAAACTGTTTTTT,CASSIGGSNEKLFF
TRBV5-1,-,TRBD2,TRBJ2-3,TGCGCCAGCAGCCACGGACTACTAGCGGGGGGCGGAAAAGATACGCAGTATTTT,CASSHGLLAGGGKDTQYF
TRBV4-1,few,-,TRBJ1-5,TGCGCCAGCAGCCAATCGTTTGGCAATCAGCCCCAGCATTTT,CASSQSFGNQPQHF
TRBV19,-,-,TRBJ1-1,TGTGCCAGTAGTATTCAGGGGCGACCTGAAGCTTTCTTT,CASSIQGRPEAFF
TRBV6-6,-,-,TRBJ2-1,TGTGCCAGCCGACAGGACTCCTACAATGAGCAGTTCTTC,CASRQDSYNEQFF
TRBV5-1,-,TRBD1,TRBJ1-1,TGCGCCAGCAGCCCACAGGGGGGGAACACTGAAGCTTTCTTT,CASSPQGGNTEAFF
TRBV15,-,TRBD2,TRBJ2-1,TGTGCCACCAGCAGAGAAGGGACTAGCGGGGACAATGAGCAGTTCTTC,CATSREGTSGDNEQFF
TRBV28,once,TRBD1,TRBJ1-5,TGTGCCAGCAGCAAGGCGGACAGGTATCGGTCACAGCCCCAGCATTTT,CASSKADRYRSQPQHF
TRBV6-6,-,TRBD2,TRBJ2-3,TGTGCCAGCAGTTCTAAAGTAGCGGGGAACTTTGGTACGCAGTATTTT,CASSSKVAGNFGTQYF
TRBV5-4,-,-,TRBJ1-1,TGTGCCAGCAGCTTGGAGGGGGGGGACACTGAAGCTTTCTTT,CASSLEGGDTEAFF
TRBV4-1,-,TRBD2,TRBJ2-4,TGCGCCAGCAGCCAAGATGCCCCAACTAGCGGCCACAAAAACATTCAGTACTTC,CASSQDAPTSGHKNIQYF
TRBV29-1,-,TRBD1,TRBJ1-2,TGCAGCACCACAGGGGGCTATGGCTACACCTTC,CSTTGGYGYTF
TRBV4-3,once,-,TRBJ1-5,TGCGCCAGCAGCCAAGTTGTGGCAGGAGGCCATCAGCCCCAGCATTTT,CASSQVVAGGHQPQHF
TRBV11-2,-,TRBD2,TRBJ2-7,TGTGCCAGCAGCTCCGGGACTAGCGGGGGGGCCTACGAGCAGTACTTC,CASSSGTSGGAYEQYF
TRBV29-1,once,TRBD1,TRBJ2-1,TGCAGCGTCGTCGGACTGGTGGGGACAGCCTACAATGAGCAGTTCTTC,CSVVGLVGTAYNEQFF
TRBV29-1,-,TRBD1,TRBJ2-3,TGCAGCGTTGGGGGGACAGCAACTAGCACAGATACGCAGTATTTT,CSVGGTATSTDTQYF
TRBV5-5,-,TRBD1,TRBJ2-7,TGTGCCAGCAGCATCCGGACAGGGTGGTTCGAGCAGTACTTC,CASSIRTGWFEQYF
TRBV28,-,TRBD1,TRBJ1-2,TGTGCCAGCACCATTGGCGGGACAGGGTATAGCTACACCTTC,CASTIGGTGYSYTF
TRBV18,-,-,TRBJ2-7,TGTGCCAGCTCCGTGAGCTCCTACGAGCAGTACTTC,CASSVSSYEQYF
TRBV7-9,few,-,TRBJ1-4,TGTGCCAGCAGCTTACAGGGTGAAAAACTGTTTTTT,CASSLQGEKLFF
TRBV4-3,-,-,TRBJ2-2,TGCGCCAGCAGCCAAGCGAGCACCAACACCGGGGAGCTGTTTTTT,CASSQASTNTGELFF
TRBV7-9,-,-,TRBJ1-2,TGTGCCAGCAGTAGCGTCGCTAACTATGGCTACACCTTC,CASSSVANYGYTF
TRBV5-1,-,TRBD1,TRBJ1-1,TGCGCCAGCAGCTGGGGACAGGGGTTGGCGTCCACTGAAGCTTTCTTT,CASSWGQGLASTEAFF
TRBV7-2,-,-,TRBJ1-4,TGTGCCAGCAGCGTCAGGGGAGAGCGCGCTAATGAAAAACTGTTTTTT,CASSVRGERANEKLFF
TRBV5-1,-,TRBD2,TRBJ2-1,TGCGCCAGCAGCTTGCGACTAGCGCCGGCCTACAATGAGCAGTTCTTC,CASSLRLAPAYNEQFF
TRBV15,-,TRBD1,TRBJ2-7,TGTGCCACCAGCCACGGCCGGGACAGACCCTACGAGCAGTACTTC,CATSHGRDRPYEQYF
TRBV6-5,-,-,TRBJ1-2,TGTGCCAGCCGCCTCCCGGAGGTGGCGTATGGCTACACCTTC,CASRLPEVAYGYTF
TRBV28,-,-,TRBJ1-4,TGTGCCAGCAGTCTAGGGACTGCCTATGAAAAACTGTTTTTT,CASSLGTAYEKLFF
TRBV25-1,-,TRBD2,TRBJ2-3,TGTGCCAGCAGTGAACTTGTAGCGGGGGTCTTCACAGATACGCAGTATTTT,CASSELVAGVFTDTQYF
TRBV10-2,-,-,TRBJ1-1,TGCGCCAGCAGATTACTCGGCACTGAAGCTTTCTTT,CASRLLGTEAFF
TRBV5-1,-,TRBD2,TRBJ2-5,TGCGCCAGCAGCAAGACTAGCGGGACTCAAGAGACCCAGTACTTC,CASSKTSGTQETQYF
TRBV7-2,-,-,TRBJ2-7,TGTGCCAGCAGCTTATGGGGAGGAGAGGGCGGCGAGCAGTACTTC,CASSLWGGEGGEQYF
TRBV11-2,-,TRBD2,TRBJ2-1,TGTGCCAGCAGCACACTAGCGGGAGGCAATGAGCAGTTCTTC,CASSTLAGGNEQFF
TRBV9,-,TRBD2,TRBJ2-1,TGTGCCAGCAGCCTCGGGACTAACTACAATGAGCAGTTCTTC,CASSLGTNYNEQFF
TRBV4-2,-,TRBD1,TRBJ1-1,TGTGCCAGCAGCCAAGCTGGGACAGCGGTTAGGATGAACACTGAAGCTTTCTTT,CASSQAGTAVRMNTEAFF
TRBV5-6,-,TRBD1,TRBJ1-2,TGTGCCAGCAGCTCATACACCGGGACAGGGGCTCCCCACACCTTC,CASSSYTGTGAPHTF
TRBV30,-,-,TRBJ1-3,TGTGCCTGGAGTGTCTACCGTGGAAACACCATATATTTT,CAWSVYRGNTIYF